A single sample gave rise to the 30 T cell receptor beta chains below, sequenced in a study of T-cell reconstitution after alpha-beta-depleted transplantation in children. During its preparation, the TCRbeta library received unique molecular identifiers. TCRdb called the PCR reads again in MiXCR, with one record for every CDR3 protein. The table lists around 380,000 distinct CDR3 sequences, roughly a tenth of them singletons. The sequenced sample was PBMCs from the stem cell graft donor, obtained from the stem cell graft. The receptors shown here come from a human donor who donated a stem cell graft to a child with acute myeloid leukemia.

This clonotype was counted a few times. The gene calls are TRBV29-1 and TRBJ2-7; D unclear. This CDR3 has 14 amino acids. V lost 2 bases, J lost 3 bases, and 14 bases lay in between. CDR1 is SQVTM, CDR2 ANQGSEA, per germline. The CDR3 region is CSVEQRLGHYEQYF. The CDR3 DNA sequence: TGCAGCGTTGAACAAAGACTCGGTCACTACGAGCAGTACTTC.

The chain couples TRBV11-2 to TRBJ2-3; 8 nucleotides match TRBD1. CDR3 size: 17 residues. Germline V gives CDR1 SGHAT, CDR2 FQNNGV. The trim removed 0 bases at V and 5 bases at J, leaving 10 bases unmatched. The CDR3 here is CASSLDVEQGEGDTQYF. CDR3 DNA: TGTGCCAGCAGCTTAGATGTTGAACAGGGGGAAGGAGATACGCAGTATTTT.

The V call is TRBV15, the J call TRBJ2-3, with D tentatively TRBD2 (6 bases). CDR3 size: 15 residues. V was trimmed by 8 bases and J by 0 bases, leaving 15 bases between them. The V gene's germline CDR1 is LNHNV and CDR2 YYDKDF (reference sequence). CDR3 protein: CATSPGGPSTDTQYF. CDR3 in DNA: TGTGCCACCTCTCCCGGGGGTCCTAGCACAGATACGCAGTATTTT.

The V call is TRBV19, the J call TRBJ2-4; 8 bases line up with TRBD2. Germline V CDR1 and CDR2: LNHDA, SQIVND (reference sequence). CDR3 length: 17 amino acids. Unmatched junction bases numbered 9, after V lost 5 bases and J lost 0 bases. CDR3 nucleotides: TGTGCCAGTAGTGACACAACTAGCGGCATAGCCAAAAACATTCAGTACTTC. Amino acid sequence: CASSDTTSGIAKNIQYF. The full variable domain, rest sourced from reference TRBV19 and TRBJ2-4, is DGGITQSPKYLFRKEGQNVTLSCEQNLNHDAMYWYRQDPGQGLRLIYYSQIVNDFQKGDIAEGYSVSREKKESFPLTVTSAQKNPTAFYLCASSDTTSGIAKNIQYFGAGTRLSVL.

The rearrangement joins TRBV9 to TRBJ2-5, with D possibly matching TRBD2 (6 bases). Per the germline V gene, CDR1 is SGDLS and CDR2 is YYNGEE. The CDR3 runs 15 residues. Trimming removed 0 bases at V and 1 base at J, with 10 bases between. The CDR3 coding sequence is TGTGCCAGCAGCGTAGAGGGCGGGGCCCAAGAGACCCAGTACTTC. Translating gives CASSVEGGAQETQYF.

In this sample, this clonotype turned up many times. This chain uses TRBV10-3 with TRBJ2-3; weak D call: TRBD2 (6 bases). Trimming stripped 4 bases from V and 5 bases from J, with 13 bases between. Germline V gene sequence: CDR1 ENHRY, CDR2 SYGVKD. The CDR3 length is 14 residues. Here the CDR3 reads CAISVGDSGDTQYF. CDR3 nucleotide sequence: TGTGCCATCAGTGTGGGGGACTCTGGAGATACGCAGTATTTT.

This clonotype has ten or more counts. The chain is built from TRBV6-5 and TRBJ2-3; unclear D gene. Per germline, CDR1 MNHEY and CDR2 SVGAGI. This CDR3 spans 15 amino acids. Trimming removed 2 bases at V and 0 bases at J, with 9 bases between. Written as DNA, the CDR3 is TGTGCCAGCAGTTACACCAGCCTGAGCACAGATACGCAGTATTTT. It specifies CASSYTSLSTDTQYF.

J is TRBJ1-1 and V is TRBV7-8; TRBD1 might be the D (5 bases). CDR3 length equals 14 residues. The V end lost 0 bases, the J end lost 6 bases, and 11 bases lay between the germline ends. Germline V gene data show CDR1 as SGHVS and CDR2 as FQNEAQ. The chain's CDR3 is CASSLADSSSEAFF. The CDR3 bases are TGTGCCAGCAGCTTAGCCGACAGTTCCTCTGAAGCTTTCTTT. The full variable domain, rest sourced from reference TRBV7-8 and TRBJ1-1, is GAGVSQSPRYKVAKRGQDVALRCDPISGHVSLFWYQQALGQGPEFLTYFQNEAQLDKSGLPSDRFFAERPEGSVSTLKIQRTQQEDSAVYLCASSLADSSSEAFFGQGTRLTVV.

In this sample, this clonotype turned up a few times. This chain joins TRBV20-1 and TRBJ2-2, with 13 bases fitting TRBD2. Germline V gene data show CDR1 as DFQATT and CDR2 as SNEGSKA (reference sequence). The ends lost 6 bases at V and 7 bases at J; junction bases unmatched: 8. This CDR3 comprises 15 residues. CDR3 sequence (DNA): TGCAGTGCCCCGGGACTAGCGGGATTGGTCGGGGAGCTGTTTTTT. Protein product: CSAPGLAGLVGELFF.

This clonotype came up a few times. The CDR3 sequence: CAITFGGDSPLHF. The CDR3 DNA follows: TGTGCCATCACGTTTGGCGGGGATTCACCCCTCCACTTT. The V call is TRBV10-3, the J call TRBJ1-6, with D hard to call. Germline loops: CDR1 ENHRY, CDR2 SYGVKD. Trimming shortened V by 7 bases and J by 8 bases, and 12 bases separated the two germline ends. CDR3 length: 13 residues.

This clonotype came up a few times. The V and J genes are TRBV18 and TRBJ1-4, with 9 bases lining up with TRBD1. V lost 3 bases to trimming and J lost 7 bases; unmatched junction nucleotides: 3. Germline CDR1 is KGHSH and CDR2 is LQKENI. This CDR3 is built from 14 residues. The CDR3 reads CASSPMDRGEKLFF. For the CDR3, the DNA is TGTGCCAGCTCACCCATGGACAGGGGTGAAAAACTGTTTTTT. The whole variable domain, filled in from reference TRBV18 and TRBJ1-4, reads NAGVMQNPRHLVRRRGQEARLRCSPMKGHSHVYWYRQLPEEGLKFMVYLQKENIIDESGMPKERFSAEFPKEGPSILRIQQVVRGDSAAYFCASSPMDRGEKLFFGSGTQLSVL.

The rearrangement joins TRBV28 to TRBJ2-4; no clear D gene. V was clipped by 7 bases and J by 2 bases, with 9 bases between them. Germline loops: CDR1 MDHEN, CDR2 SYDVKM. CDR3 length: 13 amino acids. CDR3 loop: CASTTGSKNIQYF. The DNA of the CDR3 is TGTGCCAGCACTACCGGGTCCAAAAACATTCAGTACTTC.

The chain is built from TRBV12-3 or TRBV12-4 and TRBJ1-1; 8 positions agree with TRBD1. The ends lost 6 bases at V and 5 bases at J; junction bases unmatched: 11. The CDR3 is made up of 15 amino acids. The CDR3 nucleotides read TGTGCCAGCAGCCGAATCCCCACAGGGGGGACTGAAGCTTTCTTT. Translated, it gives CASSRIPTGGTEAFF.

The chain carries TRBV5-6 and TRBJ2-7, with 9 bases fitting TRBD2. The CDR3 contains 15 residues. After removal of 1 base from V and 2 bases from J, the junction contained 4 bases not matched to a gene. CDR1 SGHDT and CDR2 YYEEEE come from the germline V gene. The CDR3 region is CASSLLAGAPYEQYV. Here the CDR3 DNA reads TGTGCCAGCAGCTTGTTAGCGGGGGCCCCCTACGAGCAGTACGTC.

J is TRBJ1-1 and V is TRBV5-1; 9 nucleotides line up with TRBD1. Trimming cost V 4 bases and J 3 bases; bases outside gene matches: 7. The CDR3 is made up of 15 amino acids. Germline loops: CDR1 SGHRS, CDR2 YFSETQ. CDR3 amino acids: CASSQGTGRHTEAFF. The CDR3 DNA reads as TGCGCCAGCAGCCAAGGGACAGGGAGACACACTGAAGCTTTCTTT.

The chain recombines TRBV10-3 with TRBJ2-5, with 7 nucleotides matching TRBD2. Germline lookup yields CDR1 ENHRY and CDR2 SYGVKD. The trim removed 4 bases at V and 3 bases at J, leaving 5 bases unmatched. The CDR3 is 14 amino acids. The CDR3 DNA is TGTGCCATCAGTGGATTGGCGGGGGAAGAGACCCAGTACTTC. It encodes CAISGLAGEETQYF.

This clonotype showed up just a few times. The chain joins TRBV4-2 to TRBJ2-2, with TRBD1 matching 12 bases. This CDR3 comprises 18 residues. Trimming cost V 4 bases and J 1 base; bases outside gene matches: 7. Germline loops: CDR1 LGHNA, CDR2 YNFKEQ. The CDR3 is CASSPPGQGAGNTGELFF. The CDR3 DNA is TGTGCCAGCAGCCCTCCGGGACAGGGGGCTGGGAACACCGGGGAGCTGTTTTTT.

This clonotype showed up just a few times. V is TRBV29-1 and J is TRBJ2-3, with 7 bases that match TRBD1. In germline, CDR1 is SQVTM, CDR2 ANQGSEA. The J segment lost 4 bases and the V segment lost 7 bases, leaving 8 bases of the junction unmatched. The CDR3 is made up of 13 amino acids. Written as DNA, the CDR3 is TGCAGCGCCGATCCCGGACAGGCAGATACGCAGTATTTT. Encoded protein: CSADPGQADTQYF.

This clonotype has only a few counts. The V and J genes are TRBV5-1 and TRBJ2-3, with D possibly matching TRBD2 (6 bases). The CDR3 has 14 amino acids. Trimming pared 4 bases from V and 3 bases from J, leaving 12 bases between. From germline, CDR1 is SGHRS and CDR2 YFSETQ. This chain's CDR3 is CASSHLSGTDTQYF. The CDR3 DNA reads as TGCGCCAGCAGCCACCTTAGCGGAACAGATACGCAGTATTTT.

This clonotype has more than one count but fewer than ten. The rearrangement joins TRBV15 to TRBJ2-1; perhaps D is TRBD1 or TRBD2 (6 bases each). The ends were cut back, 3 bases at V and 3 bases at J, with 18 bases in the middle. Germline CDR1 LNHNV, CDR2 YYDKDF (reference sequence). The CDR3 is made up of 17 amino acids. CDR3 amino acids: CATSSEAGEVSYNEQFF. CDR3 bases: TGTGCCACCAGCAGTGAAGCAGGGGAGGTTAGCTACAATGAGCAGTTCTTC.

This clonotype was seen ten or more times. The chain links TRBV5-1 to TRBJ2-3, with TRBD2 as a possible D gene (5 bases). In germline, CDR1 is SGHRS, CDR2 YFSETQ. The CDR3 runs to 15 residues. V lost 0 bases and J lost 6, with 14 bases in between. The CDR3 sequence is CASSLVATRRDTQYF. DNA for the CDR3: TGCGCCAGCAGCTTGGTAGCGACCCGGCGCGATACGCAGTATTTT.

The chain links TRBV5-1 to TRBJ2-3; D not resolved. From germline, CDR1 is SGHRS and CDR2 YFSETQ. CDR3 size: 15 residues. Trimming removed 6 bases from V and 0 bases from J, with 14 bases in between. This chain's CDR3 is CASTQDGISTDTQYF. CDR3 sequence (DNA): TGCGCCAGCACCCAGGACGGCATTAGCACAGATACGCAGTATTTT. The full variable domain, completed using reference TRBV5-1 and TRBJ2-3, is KAGVTQTPRYLIKTRGQQVTLSCSPISGHRSVSWYQQTPGQGLQFLFEYFSETQRNKGNFPGRFSGRQFSNSRSEMNVSTLELGDSALYLCASTQDGISTDTQYFGPGTRLTVL.

This clonotype appeared a few times. The CDR3 loop is CAISDRLGEKLFF. For the CDR3, the DNA is TGTGCCATCAGTGATCGTCTGGGTGAAAAACTGTTTTTT. The V gene is TRBV10-3, the J gene TRBJ1-4; D is undetermined. This CDR3 is built from 13 residues. V was shortened by 3 bases and J by 7 bases, with 9 bases between the two germline ends. Germline lookup yields CDR1 ENHRY and CDR2 SYGVKD.

This clonotype was picked up a small number of times. The rearrangement joins TRBV6-2 or TRBV6-3 to TRBJ1-1; 8 bases are a match to TRBD1. J gave up 4 bases and V 3 bases, and 13 bases lay outside the gene matches. Germline V gives CDR1 MNHEY, CDR2 SVGEGT. The length of the CDR3 is 17 residues. The CDR3: CASSYSLGRGLVTEAFF. In DNA, the CDR3 is TGTGCCAGCAGTTATTCGCTCGGCAGGGGGCTGGTCACTGAAGCTTTCTTT.

CDR3 DNA sequence: TGTGCCATTCGACAGGGGGAAAACACCGGGGAGCTGTTTTTT. Translating it yields CAIRQGENTGELFF. The rearrangement links TRBV6-1 to TRBJ2-2; 9 positions match TRBD1. Germline loops: CDR1 MNHNS, CDR2 SASEGT. The CDR3 length is 14 residues. V shed 10 bases, J shed 2 bases, and the junction held 5 bases outside the gene matches.

In this sample, this clonotype turned up a few times. The chain has TRBV6-1 and TRBJ1-2, with TRBD1 matching over 8 bases. CDR3 length: 13 amino acids. The germline CDR1 and CDR2 sequences are MNHNS and SASEGT. V lost 8 bases to trimming and J lost 8 bases; unmatched junction nucleotides: 10. In DNA, the CDR3 is TGTGCCAGCCAGAACACAGGGGGTGGCGGCTACACCTTC. Protein sequence: CASQNTGGGGYTF.

V is TRBV20-1 and J is TRBJ2-1; no clear D. Trimming shortened V by 6 bases and J by 6 bases, and 15 bases separated the two germline ends. Looked up from germline, CDR1 is DFQATT and CDR2 is SNEGSKA (reference sequence). The CDR3 is 13 amino acids. CDR3 in amino acids: CSAKGPTTNEQFF. CDR3 in DNA: TGCAGTGCCAAGGGTCCTACGACCAATGAGCAGTTCTTC.

The sample holds a few counts of this clonotype. V is TRBV6-1 and J is TRBJ1-6, with D tentatively TRBD1 (6 bases). The CDR3 covers 14 residues. Germline values: CDR1 MNHNS, CDR2 SASEGT. Trimming shortened V by 2 bases and J by 14 bases, and 16 bases separated the two germline ends. For the CDR3, the DNA is TGTGCCAGCAGTGAACTAGGGGACATTGTCACCCTCCACTTT. This gives the protein CASSELGDIVTLHF.

V gene TRBV7-9 combines with J gene TRBJ2-7; TRBD1 aligns across 7 bases. From germline, CDR1 is SEHNR and CDR2 FQNEAQ (reference sequence). The CDR3 spans 14 residues. After removal of 1 base from V and 3 bases from J, the junction contained 3 bases not matched to a gene. CDR3 sequence (DNA): TGTGCCAGCAGCTTAGGGACAGGTTACTACGAGCAGTACGTC. It encodes CASSLGTGYYEQYV.

This clonotype turned up a few times. As DNA, the CDR3 is TGTGCCAGCAGTTATTTGAGTGAAGGGGGCTCCTATAATTCACCCCTCCACTTT. This encodes CASSYLSEGGSYNSPLHF. This rearrangement joins TRBV6-5 to TRBJ1-6, with D maybe TRBD1 (6 bases). Germline V gene data show CDR1 as MNHEY and CDR2 as SVGAGI. The V end lost 3 bases, the J end lost 0 bases, and 15 bases lay between the germline ends. The CDR3 covers 18 residues.